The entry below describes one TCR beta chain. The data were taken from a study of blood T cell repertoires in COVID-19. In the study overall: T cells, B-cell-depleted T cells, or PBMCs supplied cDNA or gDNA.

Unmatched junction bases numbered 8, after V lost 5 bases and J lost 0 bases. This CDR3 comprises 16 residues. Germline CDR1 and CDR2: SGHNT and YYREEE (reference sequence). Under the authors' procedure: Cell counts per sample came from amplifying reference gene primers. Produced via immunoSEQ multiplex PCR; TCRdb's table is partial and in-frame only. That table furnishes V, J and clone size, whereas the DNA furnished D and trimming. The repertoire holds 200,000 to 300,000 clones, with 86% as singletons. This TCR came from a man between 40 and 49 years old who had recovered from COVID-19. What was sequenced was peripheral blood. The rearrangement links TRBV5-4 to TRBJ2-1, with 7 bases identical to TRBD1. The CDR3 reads CASSRGQGSSYNEQFF. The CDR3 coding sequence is TGTGCCAGCAGTAGGGGGCAGGGCAGCTCCTACAATGAGCAGTTCTTC.